Presented here are 3 T cell receptor beta chains from one specimen sequenced in a study of T cell repertoires in cytomegalovirus infection. TCRdb analysed the reads with MiXCR anew, one entry per CDR3 protein. The repertoire includes 200,000 to 250,000 distinct CDR3 sequences, over 20% of them detected once, and 18% sits in the top ten. Sequencing was performed on CD8+ T cells from PBMCs. The receptors were sampled from a human donor in good health (CMV status not recorded). Some clones in this sample may be carry-over from other donors' samples.

Only a few counts were recorded for this clonotype. The V gene is TRBV6-1, the J gene TRBJ2-5; 9 positions match TRBD2. The CDR3 spans 16 residues. From germline, CDR1 is MNHNS and CDR2 SASEGT. The ends lost 5 bases at V and 12 bases at J; junction bases unmatched: 19. CDR3 sequence reads: CASSHAPGLASPIEYF. CDR3 DNA sequence: TGTGCCAGCAGTCACGCGCCGGGACTAGCCTCTCCAATCGAGTACTTC.

This chain's CDR3 is CASSPLVAGANVLTF. DNA of the CDR3: TGTGCCAGCAGTCCCCTGGTTGCTGGGGCCAACGTCCTGACTTTC. This rearrangement joins TRBV28 to TRBJ2-6; unclear D gene. CDR3 length: 15 amino acids. CDR1 is MDHEN, CDR2 SYDVKM, per germline. Trimming shortened V by 5 bases and J by 2 bases, and 10 bases separated the two germline ends.

The J gene is TRBJ2-3, the V gene TRBV12-3 or TRBV12-4; D call uncertain. Trimming cost V 8 bases and J 0 bases, with 9 bases left between them. There are 13 residues in the CDR3. CDR3 region: CASRLTSTDTQYF. Here the CDR3 DNA reads TGTGCCAGCCGGCTAACTAGCACAGATACGCAGTATTTT.